These 27 T cell receptor beta chains originate from one sample sequenced in a study of patients and donors after allogeneic stem cell transplantation. TCRdb reprocessed the RT-PCR reads with MiXCR, giving one entry per CDR3 protein. The sample holds some 880,000 distinct CDR3 sequences, 15% to 20% seen once. The sample consisted of blood, either unsorted or a sorted T cell fraction (not recorded which). The receptors shown here come from a human donor who was either an allogeneic HSCT recipient or a stem cell or donor lymphocyte infusion donor (not recorded which). It is not recorded whose cells these are; they may come from a transplant donor.

This clonotype was observed a few times. V usage is TRBV12-3 or TRBV12-4 and J usage is TRBJ2-1; 15 bases align to TRBD2. J was trimmed by 9 bases and V by 6 bases; bases with no gene match: 9. The CDR3 totals 16 residues. The CDR3 DNA sequence: TGTGCCAGCAGCCCCGGACTAGCGGGAGGGAATGGTGAGCAGTTCTTC. Translating it yields CASSPGLAGGNGEQFF.

The chain joins TRBV29-1 to TRBJ2-5; TRBD1 matches at 10 bases. Per the germline V gene, CDR1 is SQVTM and CDR2 is ANQGSEA. The CDR3 is 13 amino acids. V shed 3 bases and J 5 bases; nucleotides not matched to a gene: 3. The CDR3 nucleotides are TGCAGCGTTGACGACAGGGGGCGGGAGACCCAGTACTTC. This codes for CSVDDRGRETQYF.

This clonotype was observed many times. The genes are TRBV12-3 or TRBV12-4 and TRBJ1-2; TRBD1 matches at 10 bases. The CDR3 covers 17 residues. Trimming at V came to 2 bases and at J to 4 bases, leaving 10 bases not matched to a gene. CDR3 sequence: CASSLKTGTGDTYGYTF. The CDR3 nucleotides are TGTGCCAGCAGTTTAAAAACCGGGACAGGGGATACCTATGGCTACACCTTC.

This clonotype was counted only a few times. The J gene is TRBJ2-3, the V gene TRBV29-1; D is ambiguous. The V end lost 4 bases, the J end lost 4 bases, and 9 bases lay between the germline ends. Germline loops: CDR1 SQVTM, CDR2 ANQGSEA. This CDR3 is 12 amino acids long. The CDR3 DNA is TGCAGCGTTGCAGAGGCCGCAGATACGCAGTATTTT. Amino acid sequence: CSVAEAADTQYF.

This clonotype was detected only a few times. The rearrangement links TRBV5-1 to TRBJ1-2; no definite D call. The CDR3 totals 12 residues. The V end was cut by 1 base, the J end by 11 bases, with 12 bases between. Germline CDR1 is SGHRS and CDR2 is YFSETQ. CDR3 sequence (DNA): TGCGCCAGCAGCTTGAGAACGGAAGGGTACACCTTC. Translating it yields CASSLRTEGYTF. Using reference TRBV5-1 and TRBJ1-2 for the parts outside the CDR3, the full variable domain is KAGVTQTPRYLIKTRGQQVTLSCSPISGHRSVSWYQQTPGQGLQFLFEYFSETQRNKGNFPGRFSGRQFSNSRSEMNVSTLELGDSALYLCASSLRTEGYTFGSGTRLTVV.

This chain links TRBV24-1 with TRBJ2-1; D is unclear. Per the germline V gene, CDR1 is KGHDR and CDR2 is SFDVKD. Trimming removed 3 bases at V and 12 bases at J, with 11 bases between. The length of the CDR3 is 12 residues. The CDR3 spells CATSDETLRQFF. As DNA, the CDR3 is TGTGCCACCAGTGATGAAACGTTAAGGCAGTTCTTC.

This clonotype was recorded a few times. The CDR3 here is CASSYADRGNEQFF. DNA for the CDR3: TGTGCCAGCAGTTACGCCGACAGGGGCAATGAGCAGTTCTTC. V usage is TRBV6-5 and J usage is TRBJ2-1, with TRBD1 matching over 8 bases. Germline V CDR1 and CDR2: MNHEY, SVGAGI. The CDR3 consists of 14 residues. V was clipped by 2 bases and J by 6 bases; unmatched bases: 3.

In this sample, this clonotype turned up many times. This chain uses TRBV20-1 with TRBJ2-5; 8 bases are a match to TRBD2. CDR3 size: 14 residues. J gave up 4 bases and V 4 bases, and 8 bases lay outside the gene matches. Germline CDR1 DFQATT, CDR2 SNEGSKA (reference sequence). CDR3 amino acids: CSAMTPGLGETQYF. CDR3 bases: TGCAGTGCTATGACTCCGGGACTAGGAGAGACCCAGTACTTC.

The rearrangement links TRBV28 to TRBJ1-1; D gene ambiguous. V shed 7 bases and J shed 1 base, with 13 bases lying between them. This CDR3 is 14 amino acids long. Germline-derived CDR1 and CDR2 are MDHEN and SYDVKM. The CDR3 coding sequence is TGTGCCAGCACCTTGGGAGGAAGGAACACTGAAGCTTTCTTT. Translation: CASTLGGRNTEAFF. The full variable domain, in which reference TRBV28 and TRBJ1-1 provide the parts outside the CDR3, is DVKVTQSSRYLVKRTGEKVFLECVQDMDHENMFWYRQDPGLGLRLIYFSYDVKMKEKGDIPEGYSVSREKKERFSLILESASTNQTSMYLCASTLGGRNTEAFFGQGTRLTVV.

This clonotype was counted only a few times. The rearrangement uses TRBV7-3 and TRBJ1-1; 8 bases match TRBD1. Germline V gene sequence: CDR1 SGHTA, CDR2 FQGTGA. The CDR3 runs to 15 residues. The V gene end was trimmed by 5 bases and the J gene end by 5 bases; junction bases not matched to a gene: 10. CDR3 loop: CASSQLTRGLTEAFF. The DNA of the CDR3 is TGTGCCAGCAGCCAACTAACCAGGGGGCTGACTGAAGCTTTCTTT.

This clonotype was found many times. The chain carries TRBV12-3 or TRBV12-4 and TRBJ2-1, with 12 bases matching TRBD1. V was pared by 6 bases and J by 15 bases, with 6 bases of the junction left unmatched. The CDR3 spans 12 residues. The CDR3 DNA is TGTGCCAGCAGGGAGCGGGACAGGGGGCCGTTCTTC. Amino acid sequence: CASRERDRGPFF.

This clonotype was counted between two and nine times. The chain employs TRBV10-3 and TRBJ1-1; possible D gene TRBD1, 5 bases. V shed 3 bases and J shed 5 bases, with 10 bases lying between them. The CDR3 has 13 amino acids. CDR1 and CDR2 (germline): ENHRY, SYGVKD. This CDR3 reads CAISDMGGTEAFF. CDR3 bases: TGTGCCATCAGTGATATGGGGGGAACTGAAGCTTTCTTT.

This clonotype was counted a few times. The chain uses TRBV6-1 and TRBJ2-1; D not resolved. CDR1 is MNHNS, CDR2 SASEGT, per germline. This CDR3 spans 13 amino acids. V shed 6 bases and J shed 7 bases, with 13 bases lying between them. The CDR3 nucleotides read TGTGCCAGCAGCGTAGAAATGACGAATGAGCAGTTCTTC. It is translated as CASSVEMTNEQFF.

This rearrangement joins TRBV2 to TRBJ2-7; 12 bases match TRBD1. This CDR3 is built from 15 residues. From germline, CDR1 is SNHLY and CDR2 FYNNEI. V lost 3 bases, J lost 0 bases, and 0 bases stayed unmatched. CDR3 amino acids: CASSEGQGASYEQYF. The CDR3 nucleotides are TGTGCCAGCAGTGAGGGACAGGGGGCCTCCTACGAGCAGTACTTC.

This clonotype was seen more than once but under ten times. The genes are TRBV11-3 and TRBJ2-1, with 7 bases aligning to TRBD2. The CDR3 runs to 15 residues. V lost 5 bases, J lost 6 bases, and 10 bases stayed unmatched. The germline CDR1 and CDR2 sequences are SGHNT and YENEEA. CDR3 region: CASSRGPASGNEQFF. CDR3 sequence (DNA): TGTGCCAGCAGCAGGGGTCCCGCTAGCGGCAATGAGCAGTTCTTC.

The V and J genes are TRBV20-1 and TRBJ2-6; D gene uncertain. Trimming pared 4 bases from V and 4 bases from J, leaving 8 bases between. CDR3 length: 13 residues. The germline V gene encodes CDR1 DFQATT and CDR2 SNEGSKA (reference sequence). CDR3: CSATIAGANVLTF. The CDR3 DNA reads TGCAGTGCTACGATAGCCGGGGCCAACGTCCTGACTTTC.

In its sample, this clonotype was seen a few times. The gene calls are TRBV20-1 and TRBJ1-2; a weak D match, TRBD1 (5 bases). Germline V CDR1 and CDR2: DFQATT, SNEGSKA (reference sequence). The ends were cut back, 1 base at V and 0 bases at J, with 12 bases in the middle. This CDR3 contains 15 residues. The CDR3 protein is CSARGGSGANYGYTF. DNA for the CDR3: TGCAGTGCTAGAGGGGGGTCAGGCGCTAACTATGGCTACACCTTC.

The V and J genes are TRBV10-3 and TRBJ2-3; TRBD2 matches 8 bases. The germline CDR1 and CDR2 sequences are ENHRY and SYGVKD. This CDR3 has 15 amino acids. Germline trimming cut 3 bases from V and 2 bases from J; bases unmatched to any gene: 4. The CDR3 bases are TGTGCCATCAGTGAAACTAGCGGCTACACAGATACGCAGTATTTT. It specifies CAISETSGYTDTQYF.

In nucleotides, the CDR3 is TGTGCCAGCAGTGCCGACAATTTGAACTATGGCTACACCTTC. Translating it yields CASSADNLNYGYTF. The chain carries TRBV25-1 and TRBJ1-2; D not certain. The CDR3 loop spans 14 amino acids. With 4 bases removed from V and 2 bases from J, the gap between germline ends came to 11 bases. Germline CDR1 MGHDK, CDR2 SYGVNS.

This clonotype was counted ten times or more. The rearrangement links TRBV2 to TRBJ1-6, with D possibly TRBD1 on 6 matching bases. The CDR3 runs 15 residues. Germline lookup yields CDR1 SNHLY and CDR2 FYNNEI. V lost 8 bases, J lost 7 bases, and 18 bases lay in between. CDR3 in amino acids: CASQNQTGRNSPLHF. The CDR3 DNA reads TGTGCCAGCCAGAACCAGACAGGCAGAAATTCACCCCTCCACTTT. Filled out from reference TRBV2 and TRBJ1-6, the complete variable domain reads EPEVTQTPSHQVTQMGQEVILRCVPISNHLYFYWYRQILGQKVEFLVSFYNNEISEKSEIFDDQFSVERPDGSNFTLKIRSTKLEDSAMYFCASQNQTGRNSPLHFGNGTRLTVT.

This clonotype occurred a few times. The chain carries TRBV24-1 and TRBJ2-1; 9 bases are a match to TRBD2. The V gene's germline CDR1 is KGHDR and CDR2 SFDVKD. The V gene end was trimmed by 9 bases and the J gene end by 8 bases; junction bases not matched to a gene: 1. The CDR3 has 11 residues. The CDR3, as DNA: TGTGCCACCGGCGGGGGGGATGAGCAGTTCTTC. Amino acids: CATGGGDEQFF.

The CDR3: CASSSGDGVYGYTF. DNA for the CDR3: TGTGCCAGCAGCTCCGGGGACGGAGTCTATGGCTACACCTTC. This chain links TRBV28 with TRBJ1-2; TRBD1 is a possible D gene (5 bases). CDR1 is MDHEN and CDR2 is SYDVKM in the germline V gene. There are 14 residues in the CDR3. The V end lost 6 bases, the J end lost 4 bases, and 15 bases lay between the germline ends.

The chain joins TRBV2 to TRBJ1-2; 7 bases fit TRBD1. From germline, CDR1 is SNHLY and CDR2 FYNNEI. V shed 6 bases and J 4 bases; nucleotides not matched to a gene: 5. This CDR3 contains 13 residues. CDR3 nucleotide sequence: TGTGCCAGCAGCAGGGGGATCGGCTATGGCTACACCTTC. It yields the protein CASSRGIGYGYTF.

V usage is TRBV5-1 and J usage is TRBJ1-1, with a tentative D call TRBD1 (5 bases). The CDR3 runs to 14 residues. Trimming stripped 4 bases from V and 3 bases from J, with 13 bases between. Germline CDR1 and CDR2: SGHRS and YFSETQ. The CDR3 region has the DNA TGCGCCAGCAGCCCTGGGACGGCTGACACTGAAGCTTTCTTT. Protein product: CASSPGTADTEAFF.

The rearrangement uses TRBV27 and TRBJ2-1; maybe TRBD2 (6 bases). Trimming took off 3 bases at V and 8 bases at J, with 14 bases between the two ends. Per the germline V gene, CDR1 is MNHEY and CDR2 is SMNVEV (reference sequence). The CDR3 loop spans 14 amino acids. CDR3 region: CASSFTGDGDEQFF. CDR3 DNA sequence: TGTGCCAGCAGTTTTACGGGAGACGGGGATGAGCAGTTCTTC.

The chain employs TRBV20-1 and TRBJ2-3; 13 positions match TRBD2. This CDR3 has 16 amino acids. Germline lookup yields CDR1 DFQATT and CDR2 SNEGSKA (reference sequence). V trimming: 6 bases; J trimming: 5 bases; junction bases outside the gene matches: 11. The CDR3 coding sequence is TGCAGTGCGATAAACCCACTAGCGGGGGGGCGAGATACGCAGTATTTT. Amino acid sequence: CSAINPLAGGRDTQYF.

The rearrangement joins TRBV4-3 to TRBJ1-4; the D is unclear. The CDR3 runs 16 residues. V dropped 5 bases and J dropped 4 bases, with 17 bases sitting between them. Germline values: CDR1 LGHNA, CDR2 YSLEER. The CDR3 DNA follows: TGCGCCAGCAGCTCTCGATCCCGGCAGATTAATGAAAAACTGTTTTTT. This gives the protein CASSSRSRQINEKLFF.